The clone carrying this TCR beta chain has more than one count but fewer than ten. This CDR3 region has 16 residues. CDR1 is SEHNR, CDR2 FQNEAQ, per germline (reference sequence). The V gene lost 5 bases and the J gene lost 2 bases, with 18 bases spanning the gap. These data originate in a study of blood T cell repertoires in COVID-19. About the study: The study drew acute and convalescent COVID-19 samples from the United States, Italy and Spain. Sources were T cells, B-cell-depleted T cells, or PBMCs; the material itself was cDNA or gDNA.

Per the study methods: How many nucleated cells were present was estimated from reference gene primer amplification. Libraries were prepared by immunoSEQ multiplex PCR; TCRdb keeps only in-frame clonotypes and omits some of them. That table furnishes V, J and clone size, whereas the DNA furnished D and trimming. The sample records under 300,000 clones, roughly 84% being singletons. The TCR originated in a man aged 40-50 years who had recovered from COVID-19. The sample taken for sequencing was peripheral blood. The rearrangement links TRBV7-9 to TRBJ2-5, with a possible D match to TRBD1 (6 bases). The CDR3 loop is CASSRRSGAKQETQYF. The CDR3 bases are TGTGCCAGCAGCCGCAGATCAGGGGCTAAACAAGAGACCCAGTACTTC.